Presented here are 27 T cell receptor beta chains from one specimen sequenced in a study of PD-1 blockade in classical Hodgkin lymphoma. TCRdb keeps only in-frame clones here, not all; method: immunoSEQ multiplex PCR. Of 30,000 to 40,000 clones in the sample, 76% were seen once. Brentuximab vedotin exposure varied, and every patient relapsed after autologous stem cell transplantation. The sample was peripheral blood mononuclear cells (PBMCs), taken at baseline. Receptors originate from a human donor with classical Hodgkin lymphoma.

CDR3 bases: TGTGCCAGCAGCGACGGTGGGTTCGGGGAGACCCAGTACTTC. This gives the protein CASSDGGFGETQYF. The V gene is TRBV9, the J gene TRBJ2-5; no firm D call. The CDR3 has 14 amino acids. The V gene lost 3 bases and the J gene lost 5 bases, with 14 bases spanning the gap. Germline CDR1 is SGDLS and CDR2 is YYNGEE.

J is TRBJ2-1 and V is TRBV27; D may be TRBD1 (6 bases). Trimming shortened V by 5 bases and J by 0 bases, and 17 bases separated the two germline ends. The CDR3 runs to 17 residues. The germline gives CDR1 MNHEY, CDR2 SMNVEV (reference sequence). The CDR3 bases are TGTGCCAGCAGTCCATCGACAGGTGACAGCTCCTACAATGAGCAGTTCTTC. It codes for CASSPSTGDSSYNEQFF.

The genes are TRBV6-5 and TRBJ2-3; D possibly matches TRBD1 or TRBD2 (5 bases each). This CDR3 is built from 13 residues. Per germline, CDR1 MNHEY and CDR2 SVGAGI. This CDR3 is CAAAHGGSDTQYF. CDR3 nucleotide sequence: TGTGCAGCAGCCCATGGGGGATCAGATACGCAGTATTTT.

The CDR3, as DNA: TGTGCCAGCTCACTTGGACAGATTTATGGCTACACCTTC. This sequence encodes CASSLGQIYGYTF. The chain links TRBV18 to TRBJ1-2; the D gene is possibly TRBD1 (6 bases). This CDR3 is built from 13 residues. Trimming shortened V by 4 bases and J by 5 bases, and 11 bases separated the two germline ends. Per the germline V gene, CDR1 is KGHSH and CDR2 is LQKENI. Full variable domain (missing parts from reference TRBV18 and TRBJ1-2): NAGVMQNPRHLVRRRGQEARLRCSPMKGHSHVYWYRQLPEEGLKFMVYLQKENIIDESGMPKERFSAEFPKEGPSILRIQQVVRGDSAAYFCASSLGQIYGYTFGSGTRLTVV.

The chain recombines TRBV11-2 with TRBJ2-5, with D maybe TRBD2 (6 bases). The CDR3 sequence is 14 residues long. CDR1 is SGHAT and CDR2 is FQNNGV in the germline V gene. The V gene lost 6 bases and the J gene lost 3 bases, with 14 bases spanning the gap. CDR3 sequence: CASRLGASEETQYF. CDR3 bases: TGTGCCAGCAGGCTAGGGGCTAGCGAAGAGACCCAGTACTTC.

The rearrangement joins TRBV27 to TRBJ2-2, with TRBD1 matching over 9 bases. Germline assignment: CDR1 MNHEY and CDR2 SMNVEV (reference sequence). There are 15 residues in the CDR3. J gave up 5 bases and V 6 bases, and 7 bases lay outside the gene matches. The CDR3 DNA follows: TGTGCCAGCAGGTGGACAGGGGTGAATACCGGGGAGCTGTTTTTT. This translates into CASRWTGVNTGELFF.

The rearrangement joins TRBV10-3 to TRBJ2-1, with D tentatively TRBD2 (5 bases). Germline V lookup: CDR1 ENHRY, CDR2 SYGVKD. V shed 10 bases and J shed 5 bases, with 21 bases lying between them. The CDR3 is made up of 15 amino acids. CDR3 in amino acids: CATQAVTGSHNEQFF. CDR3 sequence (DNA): TGTGCCACCCAGGCAGTTACGGGGTCCCACAATGAGCAGTTCTTC.

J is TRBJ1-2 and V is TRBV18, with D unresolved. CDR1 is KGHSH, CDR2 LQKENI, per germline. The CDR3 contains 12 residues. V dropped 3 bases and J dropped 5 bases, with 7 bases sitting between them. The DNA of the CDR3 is TGTGCCAGCTCACCCGGAGAGTATGGCTACACCTTC. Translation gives CASSPGEYGYTF.

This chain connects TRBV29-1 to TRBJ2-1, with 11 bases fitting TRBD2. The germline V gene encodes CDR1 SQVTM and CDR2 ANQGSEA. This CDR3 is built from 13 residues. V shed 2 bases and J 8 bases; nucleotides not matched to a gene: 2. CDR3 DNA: TGCAGCGTTGAAACTAGCGGGAGCGATGAGCAGTTCTTC. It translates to CSVETSGSDEQFF.

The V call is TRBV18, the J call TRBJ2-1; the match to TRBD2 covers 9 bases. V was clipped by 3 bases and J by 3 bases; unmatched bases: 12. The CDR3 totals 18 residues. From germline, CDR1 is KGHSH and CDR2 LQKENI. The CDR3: CASSPERMREGLYNEQFF. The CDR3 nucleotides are TGTGCCAGCTCACCCGAACGGATGCGGGAGGGCCTCTACAATGAGCAGTTCTTC.

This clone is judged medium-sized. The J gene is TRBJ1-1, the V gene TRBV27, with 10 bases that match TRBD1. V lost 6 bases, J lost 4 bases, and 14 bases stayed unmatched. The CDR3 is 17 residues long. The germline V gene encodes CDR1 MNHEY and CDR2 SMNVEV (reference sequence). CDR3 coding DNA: TGTGCCAGCAGCCCCCAGGGACAGGGGAGGAAACGCACTGAAGCTTTCTTT. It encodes CASSPQGQGRKRTEAFF.

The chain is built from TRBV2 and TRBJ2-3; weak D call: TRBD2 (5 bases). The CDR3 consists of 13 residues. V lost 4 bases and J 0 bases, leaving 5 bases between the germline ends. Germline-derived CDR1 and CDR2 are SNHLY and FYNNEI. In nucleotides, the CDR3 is TGTGCCAGCAGTGGGGAGAGCACAGATACGCAGTATTTT. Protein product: CASSGESTDTQYF.

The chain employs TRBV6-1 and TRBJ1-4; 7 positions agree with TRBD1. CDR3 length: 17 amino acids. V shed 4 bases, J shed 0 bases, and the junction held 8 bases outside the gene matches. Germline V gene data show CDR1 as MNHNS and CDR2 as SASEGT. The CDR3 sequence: CASSGPGTAATNEKLFF. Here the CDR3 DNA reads TGTGCCAGCAGTGGACCCGGGACAGCTGCAACTAATGAAAAACTGTTTTTT.

CDR3 DNA sequence: TGTGCCAGCAGTGAGGGAAGCGGGAGGGCCGGGGAGCTGTTTTTT. Its protein is CASSEGSGRAGELFF. The V and J genes are TRBV6-1 and TRBJ2-2, with 10 positions matching TRBD2. Germline loops: CDR1 MNHNS, CDR2 SASEGT. The trim removed 3 bases at V and 6 bases at J, leaving 4 bases unmatched. The CDR3 totals 15 residues.

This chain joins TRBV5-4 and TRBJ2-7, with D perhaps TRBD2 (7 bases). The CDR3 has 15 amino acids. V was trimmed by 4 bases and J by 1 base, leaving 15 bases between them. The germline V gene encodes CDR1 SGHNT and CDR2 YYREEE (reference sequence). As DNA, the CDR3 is TGTGCCAGCAGCCCTAACGGGGGGCAGTCCTACGAGCAGTACTTC. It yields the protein CASSPNGGQSYEQYF.

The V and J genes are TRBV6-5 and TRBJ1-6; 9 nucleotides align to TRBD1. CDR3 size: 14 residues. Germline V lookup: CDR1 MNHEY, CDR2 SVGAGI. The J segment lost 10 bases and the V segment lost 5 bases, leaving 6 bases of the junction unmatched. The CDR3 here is CASSAGQGRSPLHF. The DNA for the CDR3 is TGTGCCAGCAGTGCCGGACAGGGGAGGTCACCCCTCCACTTT.

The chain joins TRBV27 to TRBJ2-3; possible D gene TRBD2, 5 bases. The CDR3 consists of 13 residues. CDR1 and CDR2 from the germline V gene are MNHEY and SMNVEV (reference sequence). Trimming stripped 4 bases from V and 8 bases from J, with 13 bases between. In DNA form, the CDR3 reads TGTGCCAGCAGTTCCGCGGGCACAAGTACGCAGTATTTT. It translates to CASSSAGTSTQYF.

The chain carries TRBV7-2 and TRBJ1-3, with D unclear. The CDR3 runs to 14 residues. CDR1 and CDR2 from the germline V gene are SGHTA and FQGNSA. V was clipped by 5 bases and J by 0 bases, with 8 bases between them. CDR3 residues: CASSHKGSGNTIYF. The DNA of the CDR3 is TGTGCCAGCAGCCATAAAGGCTCTGGAAACACCATATATTTT.

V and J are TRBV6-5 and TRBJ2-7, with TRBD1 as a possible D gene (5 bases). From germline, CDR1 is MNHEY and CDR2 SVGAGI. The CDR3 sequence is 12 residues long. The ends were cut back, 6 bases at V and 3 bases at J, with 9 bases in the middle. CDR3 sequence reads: CASREGDYEQYF. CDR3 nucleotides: TGTGCCAGCAGGGAAGGGGACTACGAGCAGTACTTC.

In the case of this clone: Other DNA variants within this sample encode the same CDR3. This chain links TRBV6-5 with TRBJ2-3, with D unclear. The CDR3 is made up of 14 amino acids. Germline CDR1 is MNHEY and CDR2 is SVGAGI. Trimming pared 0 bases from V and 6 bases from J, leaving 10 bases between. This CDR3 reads CASSYSMLGDTQYF. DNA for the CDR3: TGTGCCAGCAGTTACTCGATGTTGGGTGATACGCAGTATTTT.

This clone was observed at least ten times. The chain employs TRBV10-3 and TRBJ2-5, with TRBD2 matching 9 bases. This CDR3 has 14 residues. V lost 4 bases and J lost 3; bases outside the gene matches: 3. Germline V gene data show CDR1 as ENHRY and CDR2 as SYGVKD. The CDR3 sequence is CAISVAGDKETQYF. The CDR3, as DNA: TGTGCCATCAGTGTAGCGGGAGATAAAGAGACCCAGTACTTC.

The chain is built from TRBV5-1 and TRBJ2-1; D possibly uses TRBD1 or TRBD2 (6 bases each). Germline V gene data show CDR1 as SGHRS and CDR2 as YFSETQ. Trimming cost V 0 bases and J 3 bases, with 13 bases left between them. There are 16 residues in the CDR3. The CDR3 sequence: CASSLVSGANYNEQFF. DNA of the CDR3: TGCGCCAGCAGCTTGGTATCGGGGGCTAACTACAATGAGCAGTTCTTC.

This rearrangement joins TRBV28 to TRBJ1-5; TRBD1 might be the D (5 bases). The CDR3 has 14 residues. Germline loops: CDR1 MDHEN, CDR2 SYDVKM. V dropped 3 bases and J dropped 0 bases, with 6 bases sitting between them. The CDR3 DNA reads TGTGCCAGCAGTTTCGGGGGTAGCAATCAGCCCCAGCATTTT. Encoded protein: CASSFGGSNQPQHF.

The CDR3 loop is CASSPGRAWNEQYF. The CDR3 DNA sequence: TGTGCCAGCAGCCCGGGGAGGGCCTGGAACGAGCAGTACTTC. This rearrangement joins TRBV11-2 to TRBJ2-7, with 7 bases fitting TRBD2. The CDR3 is made up of 14 amino acids. V gave up 5 bases and J gave up 5 bases; unmatched junction bases: 9. Looked up from germline, CDR1 is SGHAT and CDR2 is FQNNGV.

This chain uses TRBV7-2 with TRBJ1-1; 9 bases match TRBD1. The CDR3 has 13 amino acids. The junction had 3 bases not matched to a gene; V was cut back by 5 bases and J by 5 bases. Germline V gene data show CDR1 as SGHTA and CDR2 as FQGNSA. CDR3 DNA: TGTGCCAGCAGCCAAGGACAGGGGACTGAAGCTTTCTTT. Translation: CASSQGQGTEAFF.

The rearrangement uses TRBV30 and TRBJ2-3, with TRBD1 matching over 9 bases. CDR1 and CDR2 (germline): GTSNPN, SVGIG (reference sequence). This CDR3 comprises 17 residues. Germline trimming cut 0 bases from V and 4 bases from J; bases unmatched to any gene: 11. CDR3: CAWSVQLGQGLADTQYF. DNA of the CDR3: TGTGCCTGGAGTGTACAGTTGGGACAGGGATTGGCAGATACGCAGTATTTT.

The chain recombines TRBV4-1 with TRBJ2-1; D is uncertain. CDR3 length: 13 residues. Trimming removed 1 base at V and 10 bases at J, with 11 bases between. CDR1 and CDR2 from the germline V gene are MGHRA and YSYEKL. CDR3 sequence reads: CASSQVIVLEQFF. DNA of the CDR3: TGCGCCAGCAGCCAAGTTATAGTCCTAGAGCAGTTCTTC.